The 2 T cell receptor beta chains below all came from one sample that was sequenced in a study of CD8 T cells in Susac syndrome (dated by TCRdb to about 2019). The library was prepared using the immunoSEQ multiplex PCR assay. RNA was extracted with the RNeasy kit and roughly 0.45 to 1 ug was reverse transcribed using random hexamers. The public reads were reprocessed in TCRdb via fastp at Q25 and MiXCR, keeping in-frame beta chains. CDR3 protein sequences are deduplicated, and each keeps its most common genes and DNA. The sample table shows some 400,000 distinct CDR3 sequences, and around 85% are seen once. Of the sample, 0.09% to 0.15% is held by the ten largest clones. Sequences were obtained from CD8+ T cells from PBMCs. All receptors come from a human donor with multiple sclerosis.

This chain connects TRBV13 to TRBJ1-2; D might be TRBD1 (5 bases). CDR3 size: 14 residues. CDR1 is PRHDT and CDR2 is FYEKMQ in the germline V gene (reference sequence). With 1 base removed from V and 3 bases from J, the gap between germline ends came to 9 bases. This chain's CDR3 is CASSLAREDYGYTF. In DNA, the CDR3 is TGTGCCAGCAGCTTAGCCAGGGAGGACTATGGCTACACCTTC.

The rearrangement uses TRBV5-1 and TRBJ2-1, with TRBD2 identical over 11 bases. V shed 4 bases and J 6 bases; nucleotides not matched to a gene: 9. Germline values: CDR1 SGHRS, CDR2 YFSETQ. The CDR3 sequence is 16 residues long. The CDR3 DNA follows: TGCGCCAGCAGCGAGTACTTAGCGGGAGGGTCCAATGAGCAGTTCTTC. The encoded protein is CASSEYLAGGSNEQFF.